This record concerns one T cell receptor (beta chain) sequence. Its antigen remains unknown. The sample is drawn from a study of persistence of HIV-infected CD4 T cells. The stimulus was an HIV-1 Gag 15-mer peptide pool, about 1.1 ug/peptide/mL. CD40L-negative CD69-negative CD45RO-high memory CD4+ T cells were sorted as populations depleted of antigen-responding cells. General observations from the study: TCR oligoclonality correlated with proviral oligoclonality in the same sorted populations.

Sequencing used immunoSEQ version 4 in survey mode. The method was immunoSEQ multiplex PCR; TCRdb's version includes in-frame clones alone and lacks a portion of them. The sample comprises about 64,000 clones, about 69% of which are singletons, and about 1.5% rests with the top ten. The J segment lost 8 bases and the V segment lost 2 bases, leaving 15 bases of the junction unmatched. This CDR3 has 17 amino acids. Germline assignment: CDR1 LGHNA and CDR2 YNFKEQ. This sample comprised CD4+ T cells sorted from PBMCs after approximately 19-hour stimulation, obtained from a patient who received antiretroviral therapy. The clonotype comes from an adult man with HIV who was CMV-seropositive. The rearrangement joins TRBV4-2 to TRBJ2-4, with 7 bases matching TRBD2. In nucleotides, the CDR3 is TGTGCCAGCAGCCAATCCCCTAGCGGCCGCCTTACCGACATTCAGTACTTC. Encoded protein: CASSQSPSGRLTDIQYF.